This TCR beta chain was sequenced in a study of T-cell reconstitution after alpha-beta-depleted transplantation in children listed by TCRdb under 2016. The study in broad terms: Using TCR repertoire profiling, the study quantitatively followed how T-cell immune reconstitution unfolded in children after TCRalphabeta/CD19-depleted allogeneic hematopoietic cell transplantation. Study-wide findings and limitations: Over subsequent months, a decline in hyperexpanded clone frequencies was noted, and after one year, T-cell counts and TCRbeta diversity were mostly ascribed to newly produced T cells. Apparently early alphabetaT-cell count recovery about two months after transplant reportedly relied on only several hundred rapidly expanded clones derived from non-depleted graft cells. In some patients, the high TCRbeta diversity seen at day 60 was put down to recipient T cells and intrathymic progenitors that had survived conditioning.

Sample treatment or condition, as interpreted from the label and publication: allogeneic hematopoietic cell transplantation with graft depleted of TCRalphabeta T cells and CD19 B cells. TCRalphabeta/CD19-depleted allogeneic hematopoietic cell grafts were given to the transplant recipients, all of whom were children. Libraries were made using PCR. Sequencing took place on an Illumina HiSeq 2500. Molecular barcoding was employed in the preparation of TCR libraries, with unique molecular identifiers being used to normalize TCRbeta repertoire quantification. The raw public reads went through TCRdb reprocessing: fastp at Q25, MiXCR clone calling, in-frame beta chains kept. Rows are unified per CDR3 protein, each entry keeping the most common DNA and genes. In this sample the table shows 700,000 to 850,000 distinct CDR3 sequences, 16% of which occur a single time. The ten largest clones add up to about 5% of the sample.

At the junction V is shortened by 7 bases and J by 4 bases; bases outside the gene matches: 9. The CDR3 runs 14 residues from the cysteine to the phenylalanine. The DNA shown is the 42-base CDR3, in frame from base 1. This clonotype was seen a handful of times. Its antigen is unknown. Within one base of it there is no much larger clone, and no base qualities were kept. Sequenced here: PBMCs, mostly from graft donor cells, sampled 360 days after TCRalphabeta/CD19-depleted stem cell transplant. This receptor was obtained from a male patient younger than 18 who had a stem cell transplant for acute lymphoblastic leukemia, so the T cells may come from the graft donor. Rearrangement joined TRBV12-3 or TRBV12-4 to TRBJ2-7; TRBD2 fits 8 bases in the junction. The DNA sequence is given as TGTGCCAGCATGCTAGCGGGTGGAGAATACGAGCAGTACTTC. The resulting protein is CASMLAGGEYEQYF.